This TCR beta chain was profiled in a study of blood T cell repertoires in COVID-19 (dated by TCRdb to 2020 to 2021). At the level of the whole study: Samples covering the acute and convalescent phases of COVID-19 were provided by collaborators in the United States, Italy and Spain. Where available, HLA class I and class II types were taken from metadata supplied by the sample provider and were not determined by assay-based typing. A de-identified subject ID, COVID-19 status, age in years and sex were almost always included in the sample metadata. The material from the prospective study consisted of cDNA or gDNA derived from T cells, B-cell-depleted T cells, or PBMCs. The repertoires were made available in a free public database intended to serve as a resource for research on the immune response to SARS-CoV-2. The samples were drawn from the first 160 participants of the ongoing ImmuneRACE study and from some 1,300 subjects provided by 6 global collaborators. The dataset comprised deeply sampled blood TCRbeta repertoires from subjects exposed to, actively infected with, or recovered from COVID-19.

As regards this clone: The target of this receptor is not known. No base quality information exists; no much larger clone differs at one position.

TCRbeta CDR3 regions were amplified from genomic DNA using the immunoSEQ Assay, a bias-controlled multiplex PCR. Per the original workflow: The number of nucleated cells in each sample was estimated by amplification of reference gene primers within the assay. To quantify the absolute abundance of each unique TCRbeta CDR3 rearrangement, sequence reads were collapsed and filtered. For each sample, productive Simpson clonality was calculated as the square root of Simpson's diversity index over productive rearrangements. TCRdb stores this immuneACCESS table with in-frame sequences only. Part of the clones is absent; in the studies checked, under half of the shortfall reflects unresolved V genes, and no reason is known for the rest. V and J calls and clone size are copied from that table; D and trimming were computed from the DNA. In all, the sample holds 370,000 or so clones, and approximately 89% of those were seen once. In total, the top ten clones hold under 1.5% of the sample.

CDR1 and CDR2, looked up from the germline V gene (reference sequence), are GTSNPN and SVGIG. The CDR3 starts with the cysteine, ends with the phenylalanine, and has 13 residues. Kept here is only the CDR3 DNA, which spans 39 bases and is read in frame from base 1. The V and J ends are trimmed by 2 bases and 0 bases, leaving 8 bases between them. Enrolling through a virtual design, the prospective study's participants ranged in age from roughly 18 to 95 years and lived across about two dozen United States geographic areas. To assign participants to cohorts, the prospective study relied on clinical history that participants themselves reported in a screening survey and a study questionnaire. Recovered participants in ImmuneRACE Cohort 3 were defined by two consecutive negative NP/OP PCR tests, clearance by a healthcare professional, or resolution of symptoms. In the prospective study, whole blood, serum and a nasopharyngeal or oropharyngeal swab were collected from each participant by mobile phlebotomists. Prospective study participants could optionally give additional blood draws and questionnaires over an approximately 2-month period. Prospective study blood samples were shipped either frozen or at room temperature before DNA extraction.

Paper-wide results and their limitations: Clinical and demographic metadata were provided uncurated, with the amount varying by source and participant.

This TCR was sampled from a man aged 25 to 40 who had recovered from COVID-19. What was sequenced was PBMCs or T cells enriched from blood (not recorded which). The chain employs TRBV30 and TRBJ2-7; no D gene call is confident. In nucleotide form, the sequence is TGTGCCTGGAGTAGAGACAACTCCTACGAGCAGTACTTC. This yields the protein CAWSRDNSYEQYF.